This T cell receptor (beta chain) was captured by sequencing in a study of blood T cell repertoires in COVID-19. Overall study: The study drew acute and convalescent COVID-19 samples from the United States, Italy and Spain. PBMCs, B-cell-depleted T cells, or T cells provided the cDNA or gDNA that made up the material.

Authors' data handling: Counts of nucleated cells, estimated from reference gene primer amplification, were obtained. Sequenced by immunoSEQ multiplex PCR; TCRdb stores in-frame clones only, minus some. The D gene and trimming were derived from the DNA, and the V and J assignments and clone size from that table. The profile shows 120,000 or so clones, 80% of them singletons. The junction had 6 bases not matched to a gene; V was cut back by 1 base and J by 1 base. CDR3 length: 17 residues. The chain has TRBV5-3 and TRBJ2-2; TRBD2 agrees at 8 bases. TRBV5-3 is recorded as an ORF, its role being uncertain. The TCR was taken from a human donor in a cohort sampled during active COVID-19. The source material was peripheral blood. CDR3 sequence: CARSLRLGLENTGELFF. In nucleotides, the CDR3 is TGTGCCAGAAGCTTGCGGCTGGGACTAGAGAACACCGGGGAGCTGTTTTTT.